The next 26 T cell receptor beta chains were all read from a single sample in a study of T cells in women clearing cervical HPV infection. Measured with immunoSEQ multiplex PCR; TCRdb has only the in-frame clones, and not every one. The sample includes under 20,000 clones. The sample was blood buffy coat. The receptor source for this set is a woman aged 18 to 75 with a cervical HPV16 infection that either progressed to CIN3+ or cleared (not recorded which).

Comment on this clone: The read ends 3 residues early relative to the CDR3; the germline J gene fills the gap. The gene calls are TRBV20-1 and TRBJ2-7; the match to TRBD1 covers 9 bases. J gave up 0 bases and V 6 bases, and 9 bases lay outside the gene matches. CDR3 length equals 15 residues. CDR1 is DFQATT, CDR2 SNEGSKA, per germline (reference sequence). The sequenced part of the CDR3 DNA is TGCAGTGCCCACAGGGGGCTCGATTCCTCCTACGAG. It specifies CSAHRGLDSSYE. The full CDR3 protein is CSAHRGLDSSYEQYF.

Turning to this clone: The read ends 3 residues before the CDR3 terminus; that terminus is restored from the germline J gene. The gene calls are TRBV6-1 and TRBJ1-1, with D possibly TRBD1 on 5 matching bases. Trimming took 1 base from V and 4 from J, leaving 10 bases between them. The CDR3 length is 14 residues. Germline CDR1 and CDR2: MNHNS and SASEGT. The sequenced CDR3 bases are TGTGCCAGCAGTGAAGACAGGTTGGCCACTGAA. This codes for CASSEDRLATE. From start to end, the CDR3 is CASSEDRLATEAFF.

In regard to this clone: The read terminates 3 residues ahead of where the CDR3 ends, so the germline J gene completes it. This rearrangement joins TRBV30 to TRBJ2-3; 8 nucleotides line up with TRBD1. V lost 0 bases and J lost 3; bases outside the gene matches: 5. The CDR3 runs to 15 residues. In germline, CDR1 is GTSNPN, CDR2 SVGIG (reference sequence). The CDR3 DNA, read in part, is TGTGCCTGGAGTGTGTTCCAGGGGGCTACAGATACG. It codes for CAWSVFQGATDT. From start to end, the CDR3 is CAWSVFQGATDTQYF. Full variable domain (missing parts from reference TRBV30 and TRBJ2-3): SQTIHQWPATLVQPVGSPLSLECTVEGTSNPNLYWYRQAAGRGLQLLFYSVGIGQISSEVPQNLSASRPQDRQFILSSKKLLLSDSGFYLCAWSVFQGATDTQYFGPGTRLTVL.

With regard to this clone: The read halts 3 residues ahead of the CDR3 end, with the missing end drawn from the germline J gene. The chain is built from TRBV18 and TRBJ2-1; 8 nucleotides match TRBD2. The CDR3 extends over 15 amino acids. Germline CDR1 KGHSH, CDR2 LQKENI. The junction had 5 bases not matched to a gene; V was cut back by 4 bases and J by 3 bases. The CDR3 here is CASSLSRGGYNEQFF. The CDR3 DNA, read in part, is TGTGCCAGCTCACTCAGTCGGGGGGGCTACAATGAG.

Note on this clone: The read ends 3 residues early relative to the CDR3; the germline J gene fills the gap. V is TRBV15 and J is TRBJ1-1; TRBD1 might be the D (6 bases). V was clipped by 3 bases and J by 5 bases, with 13 bases between them. The CDR3 covers 14 residues. CDR1 is LNHNV and CDR2 is YYDKDF in the germline V gene (reference sequence). The CDR3 sequence is CATSSRGGLTEAFF. CDR3 bases read: TGTGCCACCAGCAGTAGGGGGGGGCTGACTGAA.

Concerning this clone itself: The DNA ends 3 residues before the CDR3 does, and the rest of the CDR3 is filled in from the germline J gene. The V gene is TRBV20-1, the J gene TRBJ1-2, with 7 positions matching TRBD1. The CDR3 is made up of 17 amino acids. Trimming at V came to 3 bases and at J to 4 bases, leaving 17 bases not matched to a gene. Germline-derived CDR1 and CDR2 are DFQATT and SNEGSKA (reference sequence). This CDR3 reads CSARDPSQGGWGYGYTF. Incomplete CDR3 DNA: TGCAGTGCTAGGGACCCATCCCAGGGGGGATGGGGCTATGGC.

About this clone itself: Read coverage stops 3 residues before the CDR3 terminus; the germline J gene supplies the remainder. The chain uses TRBV20-1 and TRBJ2-1, with 10 bases matching TRBD2. CDR1 is DFQATT, CDR2 SNEGSKA, per germline (reference sequence). The CDR3 is made up of 16 amino acids. The ends lost 3 bases at V and 6 bases at J; junction bases unmatched: 11. CDR3 sequence reads: CSASPRTSGLINEQFF. The CDR3 bases that were read are TGCAGTGCTAGTCCTAGGACTAGCGGACTAATCAATGAG.

As concerns this clone: The CDR3 goes on 3 residues after the read ends, and that part is filled in from the germline J gene. V usage is TRBV12-3 or TRBV12-4 and J usage is TRBJ1-2; 7 positions agree with TRBD1. V was clipped by 0 bases and J by 4 bases; unmatched bases: 5. The CDR3 loop spans 15 amino acids. The CDR3 protein is CASSLAARDSYGYTF. The DNA read from the CDR3 is TGTGCCAGCAGTTTAGCCGCTCGGGACAGCTATGGC.

Details on this clone: The CDR3 end is not reached by the read, which stops 3 residues before it; the germline J gene fills it in. This chain joins TRBV12-3 or TRBV12-4 and TRBJ1-2; 8 bases are shared with TRBD1. CDR3 length: 15 amino acids. The V and J ends lost 4 bases and 0 bases, in that order; junction bases with no gene match: 4. The CDR3 sequence: CASSSTGVSNYGYTF. CDR3 DNA, as far as it was read: TGTGCCAGCAGTTCGACAGGGGTATCTAACTATGGC.

Comments on this clone: The read stops 3 residues short of the end of the CDR3; the missing end is completed from the germline J gene. This chain connects TRBV7-6 to TRBJ1-6, with a possible D match to TRBD1 (5 bases). Germline V gives CDR1 SGHVS, CDR2 FNYEAQ. The CDR3 length is 13 residues. Trimming left V 5 bases short and J 10 bases short, with 12 bases between. Incomplete CDR3 DNA: TGTGCCAGCAGCCCCCAAGGGGAGTCACCC. Its protein is CASSPQGESP. The full CDR3 is CASSPQGESPLHF.

The CDR3 DNA, read in part, is TGTGCCAGCAGTGACATATCCTACGAG. This encodes CASSDISYE. In full, the CDR3 reads CASSDISYEQYF. The chain recombines TRBV6-2 or TRBV6-3 with TRBJ2-7; D is undetermined. The CDR3 end lies 3 residues beyond the end of the read and is filled in from the germline J gene. Trimming took off 5 bases at V and 1 base at J, with 6 bases between the two ends. Germline CDR1 and CDR2: MNHEY and SVGEGT. This CDR3 is built from 12 residues.

In the case of this clone: The read comes to an end 3 residues before the CDR3 does, leaving the germline J gene to fill in the end. The rearrangement uses TRBV5-1 and TRBJ1-6; 7 bases fit TRBD1. Germline V lookup: CDR1 SGHRS, CDR2 YFSETQ. Trimming removed 4 bases from V and 5 bases from J; junction bases left unmatched: 6. This CDR3 is built from 15 residues. The part of the CDR3 DNA that was read is TGCGCCAGCAGCCTAGGACAGGCAAATAATTCACCC. Translation gives CASSLGQANNSP. The entire CDR3 protein reads CASSLGQANNSPLHF. The variable domain in full, with the rest retrieved from reference TRBV5-1 and TRBJ1-6, is KAGVTQTPRYLIKTRGQQVTLSCSPISGHRSVSWYQQTPGQGLQFLFEYFSETQRNKGNFPGRFSGRQFSNSRSEMNVSTLELGDSALYLCASSLGQANNSPLHFGNGTRLTVT.

The CDR3 is CASSGTGGLSYEQYF. CDR3 DNA, as far as it was read: TGTGCCAGCAGTGGTACAGGGGGCCTTAGCTACGAG. This chain links TRBV2 with TRBJ2-7; 9 nucleotides agree with TRBD1. The read is 3 residues too short to cover the CDR3 end, so that end is filled in from the germline J gene. V lost 4 bases to trimming and J lost 3 bases; unmatched junction nucleotides: 7. Germline CDR1 reads SNHLY; CDR2 reads FYNNEI. This CDR3 contains 15 residues.

Concerning this clone itself: Read coverage stops 3 residues before the CDR3 terminus; the germline J gene supplies the remainder. V gene TRBV7-9 combines with J gene TRBJ2-5, with no clear D. The CDR3 totals 15 residues. The V and J ends lost 1 base and 2 bases respectively, with 11 bases between them. Per the germline V gene, CDR1 is SEHNR and CDR2 is FQNEAQ (reference sequence). The CDR3: CASSLVIGSQETQYF. The DNA read from the CDR3 is TGTGCCAGCAGCTTAGTAATAGGGTCACAAGAGACC.

Worth noting for this clone: The read ends 3 residues shy of where the CDR3 ends; the end is completed using the germline J gene. The J gene is TRBJ1-1, the V gene TRBV30; D is possibly TRBD1 (6 bases). V was clipped by 4 bases and J by 5 bases, with 14 bases between them. The CDR3 has 13 residues. Germline CDR1 GTSNPN, CDR2 SVGIG (reference sequence). Here the CDR3 reads CAWKRGAGTEAFF. The CDR3 bases that were read are TGTGCCTGGAAACGGGGGGCGGGTACTGAA.

A remark on this clone: Read coverage stops 3 residues before the CDR3 terminus; the germline J gene supplies the remainder. The chain couples TRBV7-9 to TRBJ2-2; the match to TRBD2 covers 7 bases. V dropped 5 bases and J dropped 0; count of bases not matched to a gene: 3. There are 15 residues in the CDR3. Germline V gene lookup returns CDR1 SEHNR and CDR2 FQNEAQ (reference sequence). CDR3 DNA, as far as it was read: TGTGCCAGCAGCCCAGGGACTACGAACACCGGGGAG. Translation gives CASSPGTTNTGE. The full CDR3 sequence reads CASSPGTTNTGELFF.

As for this clone: Read sequence stops 3 residues before the CDR3 end, and the germline J gene provides the missing end. The chain combines TRBV11-1 with TRBJ1-6; 9 nucleotides align to TRBD1. There are 14 residues in the CDR3. V gave up 3 bases and J gave up 10 bases; unmatched junction bases: 4. The germline V gene has CDR1 SGHAT and CDR2 FQDESV (reference sequence). The DNA read from the CDR3 is TGTGCCAGCAGCTTGGGACAGGGTCTATCACCC. Translating gives CASSLGQGLSP. In full, the CDR3 reads CASSLGQGLSPLHF.

Note on this clone: The read finishes 3 residues shy of the CDR3 end, and the germline J gene is used to complete it. This rearrangement joins TRBV30 to TRBJ1-5; 9 bases are a match to TRBD1. The length of the CDR3 is 14 residues. J gave up 7 bases and V 2 bases, and 6 bases lay outside the gene matches. CDR1 GTSNPN and CDR2 SVGIG come from the germline V gene (reference sequence). CDR3 protein: CAWSLGTGLQPQHF. The sequenced CDR3 bases are TGTGCCTGGAGTCTCGGGACAGGGTTGCAGCCC.

Details on this clone: The missing CDR3 end, 3 residues past where the read stops, is filled in from the germline J gene. The chain has TRBV20-1 and TRBJ2-1; TRBD2 matches at 9 bases. V was pared by 6 bases and J by 4 bases, with 4 bases of the junction left unmatched. The CDR3 totals 13 residues. Germline CDR1 and CDR2: DFQATT and SNEGSKA (reference sequence). CDR3 residues: CSALAGLYNEQFF. The DNA read from the CDR3 is TGCAGTGCCCTAGCGGGGTTATACAATGAG.

As regards this clone: The CDR3 is cut off 3 residues early in the read; its end comes from the germline J gene. This rearrangement joins TRBV30 to TRBJ1-6; D ambiguous. Germline V gene lookup returns CDR1 GTSNPN and CDR2 SVGIG (reference sequence). The CDR3 extends over 14 amino acids. Trimming took 4 bases from V and 8 from J, leaving 15 bases between them. The CDR3 DNA, read in part, is TGTGCCTGGAACTATCGGGGTAAGGATTCACCC. This translates into CAWNYRGKDSP. From start to end, the CDR3 is CAWNYRGKDSPLHF.

A word on this clone: The sequenced fragment ends 3 residues before the CDR3 boundary, so the rest is inferred from the germline J gene. The rearrangement links TRBV5-1 to TRBJ2-7, with D possibly matching TRBD1 (6 bases). The V end lost 0 bases, the J end lost 5 bases, and 12 bases lay between the germline ends. The CDR3 loop spans 14 amino acids. CDR1 is SGHRS and CDR2 is YFSETQ in the germline V gene. CDR3 region: CASSLAQSGDEQYF. Partial CDR3 DNA: TGCGCCAGCAGCTTGGCACAGTCAGGGGACGAG.

Comment on this clone: The junction shows a germline mismatch at one end, possibly a read error. The missing CDR3 end, 3 residues past where the read stops, is filled in from the germline J gene. The chain links TRBV7-7 to TRBJ2-2; 7 bases map to TRBD2. The CDR3 extends over 17 amino acids. The V gene's germline CDR1 is SSHAT and CDR2 FNYEAQ (reference sequence). The CDR3 is CASSLTSVTLNTGELFF. The covered CDR3 bases are TGTGCTAGCAGCCTTACTAGCGTGACCCTTAACACCGGGGAG.

Turning to this clone: The read halts 3 residues ahead of the CDR3 end, with the missing end drawn from the germline J gene. This sequence joins TRBV20-1 and TRBJ2-7; TRBD1 matches at 9 bases. V gave up 2 bases and J gave up 3 bases; unmatched junction bases: 5. This CDR3 region has 14 residues. Germline assignment: CDR1 DFQATT and CDR2 SNEGSKA (reference sequence). The sequenced part of the CDR3 DNA is TGCAGTGCTAGATTGGACAGGGGACACTACGAG. Amino acid sequence: CSARLDRGHYE. The full CDR3 is CSARLDRGHYEQYF.

Notes on this clone: The DNA ends 3 residues before the CDR3 does, and the rest of the CDR3 is filled in from the germline J gene. The chain combines TRBV18 with TRBJ1-5, with D perhaps matching TRBD1 (6 bases). CDR1 is KGHSH and CDR2 is LQKENI in the germline V gene. CDR3 length equals 14 residues. V was trimmed by 6 bases and J by 6 bases, leaving 15 bases between them. The CDR3 reads CASSRSGDPQPQHF. The DNA read from the CDR3 is TGTGCCAGCTCTCGTTCAGGGGACCCTCAGCCC.

CDR3 sequence reads: CSAKGNSYNEQFF. The CDR3 bases that were read are TGCAGTGCTAAGGGGAACTCCTACAATGAG. The chain carries TRBV20-1 and TRBJ2-1; TRBD1 is a possible D gene (5 bases). The read ends 3 residues early relative to the CDR3; the germline J gene fills the gap. V lost 4 bases, J lost 0 bases, and 7 bases lay in between. Germline-derived CDR1 and CDR2 are DFQATT and SNEGSKA (reference sequence). The CDR3 totals 13 residues.

Note on this clone: The sequence runs out 3 residues before the end of the CDR3; the remainder is reconstructed from the germline J gene. The V call is TRBV19, the J call TRBJ2-3; a weak D match, TRBD2 (5 bases). Germline V lookup: CDR1 LNHDA, CDR2 SQIVND (reference sequence). V was clipped by 5 bases and J by 6 bases, with 9 bases between them. CDR3 size: 12 residues. CDR3 DNA, as far as it was read: TGTGCCAGTAGTCGGGGTAAGGATACG. Translation gives CASSRGKDT. The whole CDR3 protein reads CASSRGKDTQYF.